This TCR beta chain derives from a study of blood T cell repertoires in COVID-19. Study details: Specimens from acute and convalescent COVID-19 originated in the United States, Italy and Spain. The analysed material was cDNA or gDNA that came from T cells, B-cell-depleted T cells, or PBMCs.

Participant-given clinical history determined each cohort assignment. Germline V gives CDR1 SGHAT, CDR2 FQNNGV. J was trimmed by 3 bases and V by 2 bases; bases with no gene match: 6. The CDR3 consists of 16 residues. Original processing methods: Using reference gene primer amplification, nucleated cell counts were estimated. Using immunoSEQ multiplex PCR, the repertoire was profiled, and TCRdb retains in-frame clones only, with some absent. Clone size and V and J calls were adopted from that table, with D and trimming inferred from the DNA. Of 260,000 or so clones in the sample, approximately 89% were seen once.

This chain links TRBV11-2 with TRBJ1-3; TRBD1 matches at 8 bases. Sequenced: PBMCs or T cells enriched from blood (not recorded which). The clonotype comes from a woman aged 40-49 years with acute COVID-19. The CDR3 DNA reads as TGTGCCAGCAGCTTATCCGCAGGGGGCATTGGAAACACCATATATTTT. Residues: CASSLSAGGIGNTIYF.